This T cell receptor (beta chain) stems from a study of prognosis after radiotherapy for stage I lung cancer. Overall study context: In this cohort, every patient with non-small cell lung cancer was regarded as medically inoperable.

This clonotype is labeled as medium-sized. Two-round multiplex PCR amplified TCR beta CDR3 from genomic DNA. Primers were specific to each TRBV and TRBJ gene in first-round PCR. One entry per CDR3 protein, called by TCRdb with MiXCR from the multiplex PCR reads. The repertoire holds approximately 35,000 distinct CDR3 sequences, with less than 40% as singletons. The source was PBMCs, collected before or after stereotactic body radiation therapy (not recorded which). The source is a donor at least 50 years old with non-small cell lung cancer.

CDR3 in DNA: TGTGCCAGCAGTGAAGACCGGTCGGGGGACTATGGCTACACCTTC. Protein: CASSEDRSGDYGYTF. This chain uses TRBV6-1 with TRBJ1-2, with D tentatively TRBD1 (5 bases). CDR1 is MNHNS and CDR2 is SASEGT in the germline V gene. CDR3 size: 15 residues. V lost 1 base and J 3 bases, leaving 12 bases between the germline ends.